These 20 T cell receptor beta chains came from one sample sequenced in a study of blood T cells in healthy people across ages. Alongside a J-beta primer mix, a sample-barcoded 5' primer served in a second PCR lasting about 7 to 12 cycles. Using its own MiXCR run on the 5' RACE reads, TCRdb lists one record per CDR3 protein. Found here are over 1,300,000 distinct CDR3 sequences, around 55% of them singletons; the top ten hold about 6.7%. The sample was blood. The receptor source for this set is a man aged 18 to 30 in good health.

This clonotype was detected only a few times. The V and J genes are TRBV20-1 and TRBJ2-7, with TRBD2 matching 11 bases. The germline V gene has CDR1 DFQATT and CDR2 SNEGSKA (reference sequence). Trimming removed 2 bases from V and 3 bases from J; junction bases left unmatched: 3. This CDR3 spans 14 amino acids. This CDR3 reads CSARSTSGNYEQYF. The CDR3, as DNA: TGCAGTGCTAGATCGACTAGCGGGAACTACGAGCAGTACTTC.

V and J are TRBV12-3 or TRBV12-4 and TRBJ2-3, with 10 bases matching TRBD2. This CDR3 has 14 residues. Trimming removed 5 bases from V and 4 bases from J; junction bases left unmatched: 3. The CDR3 sequence: CASSVSGGADTQYF. Here the CDR3 DNA reads TGTGCCAGCAGTGTAAGCGGGGGGGCAGATACGCAGTATTTT.

This clonotype was seen more than once but under ten times. The rearrangement uses TRBV10-3 and TRBJ2-7; the D gene is possibly TRBD1 (5 bases). Germline CDR1 reads ENHRY; CDR2 reads SYGVKD. The ends were cut back, 9 bases at V and 1 base at J, with 10 bases in the middle. CDR3 length: 12 residues. CDR3 amino acids: CAMGPESYEQYF. The DNA for the CDR3 is TGTGCCATGGGGCCAGAGTCCTACGAGCAGTACTTC.

The rearrangement joins TRBV12-3 or TRBV12-4 to TRBJ1-4, with 7 bases identical to TRBD1. With 6 bases clipped from V and 5 bases from J, the junction kept 6 bases outside the gene matches. This CDR3 contains 14 residues. The CDR3 spells CASSWGQLNEKLFF. DNA for the CDR3: TGTGCCAGCAGCTGGGGACAGTTAAATGAAAAACTGTTTTTT.

The chain has TRBV7-2 and TRBJ2-3, with D possibly being TRBD2 (5 bases). The V gene's germline CDR1 is SGHTA and CDR2 FQGNSA. The CDR3 consists of 16 residues. The ends were cut back, 5 bases at V and 1 base at J, with 16 bases in the middle. The CDR3 nucleotides are TGTGCCAGCAGCGCTAGCTCCTCTCGGGGCACAGATACGCAGTATTTT. As protein: CASSASSSRGTDTQYF.

The gene calls are TRBV20-1 and TRBJ2-4; no reliable D call. Germline V gene sequence: CDR1 DFQATT, CDR2 SNEGSKA (reference sequence). V gave up 6 bases and J gave up 1 base, with 13 bases separating them. The CDR3 contains 14 residues. The CDR3 sequence is CSAEVVLAKNIQYF. DNA of the CDR3: TGCAGTGCAGAGGTGGTGTTGGCCAAAAACATTCAGTACTTC.

On this clonotype itself: The junction departs from germline at one end; a sequencing error may be responsible. The V call is TRBV10-3, the J call TRBJ2-1; perhaps TRBD1 as D (6 bases). CDR3 length equals 14 residues. Germline values: CDR1 ENHRY, CDR2 SYGVKD. In DNA form, the CDR3 reads TGTGTCATCGGAAGGGGTCAGGGGTACAATGAGCAGTTCTTC. Translation: CVIGRGQGYNEQFF.

This clonotype was seen only a few times. The J gene is TRBJ2-5, the V gene TRBV12-3 or TRBV12-4; 9 bases map to TRBD1. V was clipped by 5 bases and J by 4 bases; unmatched bases: 8. The CDR3 spans 15 residues. The CDR3 coding sequence is TGTGCCAGCAGTCCCTCGGACAGGGGCCTAGAGACCCAGTACTTC. It codes for CASSPSDRGLETQYF.

The chain joins TRBV4-1 to TRBJ2-5, with 7 bases lining up with TRBD2. Germline CDR1 reads MGHRA; CDR2 reads YSYEKL. CDR3 length: 15 residues. V lost 5 bases to trimming and J lost 1 base; unmatched junction nucleotides: 7. CDR3 in DNA: TGCGCCAGCAGCTACCCCACGGGGGGCCAAGAGACCCAGTACTTC. This encodes CASSYPTGGQETQYF.

The sample holds a few counts of this clonotype. This rearrangement joins TRBV10-2 to TRBJ2-3; D ambiguous. The V end was cut by 5 bases, the J end by 4 bases, with 10 bases between. The CDR3 sequence is 13 residues long. Germline V lookup: CDR1 WSHSY, CDR2 SAAADI. The CDR3 spells CASSSQIADTQYF. Here the CDR3 DNA reads TGCGCCAGCAGTTCCCAGATCGCAGATACGCAGTATTTT.

This sequence joins TRBV20-1 and TRBJ2-7; no reliable D call. The V and J ends lost 3 bases and 0 bases respectively, with 12 bases between them. Per germline, CDR1 DFQATT and CDR2 SNEGSKA (reference sequence). The CDR3 is 14 amino acids. CDR3 coding DNA: TGCAGTGCTAGGGAGACACTTAGCTCCTACGAGCAGTACTTC. Translation gives CSARETLSSYEQYF.

This clonotype was seen only a few times. The gene calls are TRBV7-2 and TRBJ1-4, with a possible D match to TRBD1 (5 bases). This CDR3 has 16 residues. CDR1 SGHTA and CDR2 FQGNSA come from the germline V gene. V was pared by 5 bases and J by 0 bases, with 13 bases between. The CDR3, as DNA: TGTGCCAGCAGCCCAACTGGGGGGGCAACTAATGAAAAACTGTTTTTT. It translates to CASSPTGGATNEKLFF.

A single count supports this clonotype. The J gene is TRBJ2-6, the V gene TRBV18; no reliable D call. The CDR3 sequence is 16 residues long. V was trimmed by 4 bases and J by 0 bases, leaving 10 bases between them. Germline CDR1 KGHSH, CDR2 LQKENI. This chain's CDR3 is CASSRGRSSGANVLTF. CDR3 DNA sequence: TGTGCCAGCTCACGTGGCAGGAGCTCTGGGGCCAACGTCCTGACTTTC.

This clonotype showed up just once. V gene TRBV7-9 combines with J gene TRBJ2-7; no firm D call. The V gene lost 8 bases and the J gene lost 2 bases, with 22 bases spanning the gap. The CDR3 contains 16 residues. From germline, CDR1 is SEHNR and CDR2 FQNEAQ (reference sequence). CDR3 sequence reads: CASLGEGESLAYEQYF. The CDR3 bases are TGTGCCAGCCTTGGGGAAGGAGAGTCCTTGGCCTACGAGCAGTACTTC.

As to this clonotype: At one boundary the junction diverges from the germline segment, which might be a read error. The gene calls are TRBV4-2 and TRBJ1-5; TRBD1 matches 9 bases. The CDR3 has 15 residues. Germline V gene data show CDR1 as LGHNA and CDR2 as YNFKEQ. The CDR3 loop reads CAGSQPGQGGQPQHF. As DNA, the CDR3 is TGTGCCGGCAGCCAACCGGGACAGGGCGGTCAGCCCCAGCATTTT.

In its sample, this clonotype was seen a few times. The rearrangement links TRBV7-2 to TRBJ2-3; 14 positions match TRBD2. This CDR3 region has 16 residues. Trimming took 5 bases from V and 1 from J; bases not matched to a gene: 2. Germline lookup yields CDR1 SGHTA and CDR2 FQGNSA. CDR3 loop: CASSEGLAGGTDTQYF. In nucleotides, the CDR3 is TGTGCCAGCAGCGAGGGACTAGCGGGGGGCACAGATACGCAGTATTTT.

This clonotype appeared a single time. The chain carries TRBV20-1 and TRBJ1-6; 12 positions agree with TRBD1. V was pared by 0 bases and J by 11 bases, with 17 bases of the junction left unmatched. The CDR3 contains 19 residues. Germline V gene sequence: CDR1 DFQATT, CDR2 SNEGSKA (reference sequence). CDR3 sequence reads: CSARDLGQGASAISTPLHF. The CDR3 coding sequence is TGCAGTGCTAGAGATTTGGGACAGGGGGCGTCGGCCATCTCAACACCCCTCCACTTT.

The chain couples TRBV9 to TRBJ2-1; D gene ambiguous. Germline V gene data show CDR1 as SGDLS and CDR2 as YYNGEE. The CDR3 length is 15 residues. Deletions cut 0 bases from V and 4 bases from J, with 11 bases between. This CDR3 reads CASSVVGPSYNEQFF. CDR3 nucleotides: TGTGCCAGCAGCGTAGTGGGTCCGTCGTACAATGAGCAGTTCTTC.

The CDR3 nucleotides read TGCGCCAGCAGTGAAAACAGGCTATACGAGCAGTACTTC. Its translation: CASSENRLYEQYF. The genes are TRBV10-1 and TRBJ2-7, with D possibly TRBD1 on 5 matching bases. The germline V and J ends were trimmed by 3 bases and 4 bases, with 10 bases remaining between them. The CDR3 is 13 residues long. Germline values: CDR1 WNHNN, CDR2 SYGVQD (reference sequence).

The V call is TRBV27, the J call TRBJ1-6; 9 positions match TRBD1. Germline V CDR1 and CDR2: MNHEY, SMNVEV (reference sequence). The CDR3 has 14 amino acids. J lost 9 bases, V lost 6 bases, and 6 bases had no gene match. The CDR3: CASSARDRASPLHF. CDR3 bases: TGTGCCAGCAGCGCTCGGGACAGGGCTTCACCCCTCCACTTT.